This is a list of T cell receptor beta chains from one sample in a study of blood T cell repertoires in COVID-19. Data came from immunoSEQ multiplex PCR; TCRdb stores just in-frame clones and leaves some out. The sample contains under 300,000 clones, just under 85% of which appear only once. The sample consisted of peripheral blood. These receptors came from a man over 45 with acute or convalescent COVID-19. Both conserved end residues are part of each CDR3. D genes are given only for firm matches. Clone sizes are given selectively: once, few, many, or a class where the clone is expanded.

-	TRBV6-5	few	TRBJ1-2	CASSYSGVAGYTF	TGTGCCAGCAGTTACTCAGGGGTTGCTGGCTACACCTTC
TRBD2	TRBV7-3	-	TRBJ2-2	CASSLIAGGYQDGELFF	TGTGCCAGCAGCTTAATAGCGGGAGGGTACCAAGACGGGGAGCTGTTTTTT
-	TRBV18	-	TRBJ1-1	CASSPPSTRSNTEAFF	TGTGCCAGCTCACCTCCTTCAACGCGGTCGAACACTGAAGCTTTCTTT
-	TRBV6-6	-	TRBJ1-4	CASSYGPRGLFF	TGTGCCAGCAGTTACGGGCCGCGGGGCCTGTTTTTT
TRBD1	TRBV5-5	-	TRBJ1-3	CASSLVGTGFISGNTIYF	TGTGCCAGCAGCTTGGTAGGGACAGGGTTTATCTCTGGAAACACCATATATTTT
TRBD1	TRBV2	once	TRBJ2-1	CASSEDRRPLYNEQFF	TGTGCCAGCAGTGAGGACAGGAGGCCCCTTTACAATGAGCAGTTCTTC
-	TRBV6-5	-	TRBJ1-3	CASGAGRSGNTIYF	TGTGCCAGCGGCGCAGGGCGCTCTGGAAACACCATATATTTT
-	TRBV9	-	TRBJ2-3	CASSVDASSTDTQYF	TGTGCCAGCAGCGTAGATGCTAGTAGCACAGATACGCAGTATTTT
TRBD1	TRBV6-5	-	TRBJ2-7	CASSIRGQGLSEQYF	TGTGCCAGCAGCATCCGTGGACAGGGATTATCCGAGCAGTACTTC
TRBD1	TRBV4-1	-	TRBJ1-2	CASSQVGTGYGNYGYTF	TGCGCCAGCAGCCAAGTCGGGACAGGGTACGGGAACTATGGCTACACCTTC
TRBD2	TRBV4-1	-	TRBJ2-7	CASSQEGLAFGEQYF	TGCGCCAGCAGCCAAGAAGGACTAGCTTTCGGCGAGCAGTACTTC
-	TRBV2	-	TRBJ1-1	CASSVEQGSITEAFF	TGTGCCAGCAGTGTGGAACAGGGATCGATCACTGAAGCTTTCTTT
-	TRBV19	once	TRBJ2-1	CASSINSGQYNEQFF	TGTGCCAGTAGTATAAATTCTGGGCAATACAATGAGCAGTTCTTC
-	TRBV11-2	-	TRBJ1-1	CASSNGQNTEAFF	TGTGCCAGCAGCAACGGACAGAACACTGAAGCTTTCTTT